Below are 7 T cell receptor beta chains sequenced from a single sample in a study of T cells in Graves' hyperthyroidism and ophthalmopathy. The source material, RNA transcripts, was used to amplify TCR beta CDR3 regions. In the first-round RT-PCR of the TCR CDR3, the HTBI primer set was used. TCRdb called the multiplex PCR reads again in MiXCR, with one record for every CDR3 protein. The sample has 480,000 or so distinct CDR3 sequences, about 45% seen once. Sample: peripheral blood or thyroid tissue (not recorded which). The receptor source for this set is an adult woman with Graves' disease, either hyperthyroidism or ophthalmopathy (not recorded which).

J is TRBJ2-5 and V is TRBV7-9; TRBD1 might be the D (7 bases). Germline CDR1 reads SEHNR; CDR2 reads FQNEAQ (reference sequence). This CDR3 spans 13 amino acids. Trimming pared 6 bases from V and 4 bases from J, leaving 12 bases between. This chain's CDR3 is CASRIQGGETQYF. The CDR3 nucleotides are TGTGCCAGCAGGATTCAGGGGGGAGAGACCCAGTACTTC.

This CDR3 reads CAIREGRATEAFF. The CDR3 nucleotides read TGTGCCATCAGGGAGGGGAGGGCCACTGAAGCTTTCTTT. The genes are TRBV10-3 and TRBJ1-1; TRBD1 might be the D (5 bases). Germline CDR1 ENHRY, CDR2 SYGVKD. V was trimmed by 6 bases and J by 4 bases, leaving 12 bases between them. The CDR3 is made up of 13 amino acids.

This chain connects TRBV11-2 to TRBJ2-1; the D gene is possibly TRBD2 (5 bases). V lost 5 bases and J lost 10, with 18 bases in between. Germline V CDR1 and CDR2: SGHAT, FQNNGV. This CDR3 has 14 amino acids. The CDR3 DNA reads TGTGCCAGCAGCCCCGGGGTAGCGAGATGGGAGCAGTTCTTC. It translates to CASSPGVARWEQFF.

This chain connects TRBV9 to TRBJ1-2; the match to TRBD1 covers 8 bases. The CDR3 sequence is 12 residues long. The germline V gene encodes CDR1 SGDLS and CDR2 YYNGEE. The CDR3 protein is CARARDRRGYTF. In nucleotides, the CDR3 is TGTGCTAGAGCTAGGGACAGGCGCGGCTACACCTTC.

This clonotype has at least ten counts. CDR3 in amino acids: CSASGAEVRQPQHF. In DNA, the CDR3 is TGCAGTGCTAGTGGGGCGGAGGTTAGGCAGCCCCAGCATTTT. V is TRBV20-1 and J is TRBJ1-5, with D maybe TRBD1 (5 bases). Germline V gene sequence: CDR1 DFQATT, CDR2 SNEGSKA (reference sequence). Trimming cost V 3 bases and J 7 bases, with 16 bases left between them. This CDR3 is 14 amino acids long.

This sequence joins TRBV29-1 and TRBJ1-4; 8 bases fit TRBD1. Trimming removed 6 bases from V and 5 bases from J; junction bases left unmatched: 5. Germline V gene data show CDR1 as SQVTM and CDR2 as ANQGSEA. This CDR3 spans 13 amino acids. CDR3 DNA sequence: TGCAGCGTAGGGGGACAGGAAAATGAAAAACTGTTTTTT. Its protein is CSVGGQENEKLFF. The whole variable domain, filled in from reference TRBV29-1 and TRBJ1-4, reads SAVISQKPSRDICQRGTSLTIQCQVDSQVTMMFWYRQQPGQSLTLIATANQGSEATYESGFVIDKFPISRPNLTFSTLTVSNMSPEDSSIYLCSVGGQENEKLFFGSGTQLSVL.

On this clonotype: A read error may produce the germline difference seen at one junction end. This sequence joins TRBV12-3 or TRBV12-4 and TRBJ1-2; D gene ambiguous. The length of the CDR3 is 12 residues. This CDR3 is CASSREVGGYTF. As DNA, the CDR3 is TGTGCCAGCAGCCGAGAAGTTGGAGGCTATACCTTC.